The 32 T cell receptor beta chains listed next were all sequenced from one sample in a study of blood T cell repertoires in COVID-19. Profiled with immunoSEQ multiplex PCR; TCRdb holds only in-frame clones, not every one. The table records 210,000 or so clones, 80% to 85% of them present only once. Sequencing used peripheral blood. These receptors were taken from a human donor in a cohort sampled during active COVID-19.

This clone was seen more than once but under ten times. The V gene is TRBV27, the J gene TRBJ1-5, with TRBD1 identical over 10 bases. CDR1 is MNHEY and CDR2 is SMNVEV in the germline V gene (reference sequence). The trim removed 6 bases at V and 7 bases at J, leaving 9 bases unmatched. This CDR3 is 15 amino acids long. CDR3 DNA sequence: TGTGCCAGCAGGGGGCCGGGACAGGGGTACCAGCCCCAGCATTTT. Translated, it gives CASRGPGQGYQPQHF.

This clone was observed a single time. V is TRBV28 and J is TRBJ2-5; maybe TRBD1 (6 bases). The germline V gene encodes CDR1 MDHEN and CDR2 SYDVKM. The ends were cut back, 7 bases at V and 5 bases at J, with 11 bases in the middle. There are 12 residues in the CDR3. The CDR3 DNA sequence: TGTGCCAGCACAACAGGGTCCGAGACCCAGTACTTC. Amino acid sequence: CASTTGSETQYF.

The CDR3 DNA reads as TGTGCCAGCAGCCATAACGCGGGGCGAAACAATGAGCAGTTCTTC. Translating gives CASSHNAGRNNEQFF. The rearrangement uses TRBV4-2 and TRBJ2-1, with D perhaps TRBD2 (6 bases). The CDR3 runs to 15 residues. The V end lost 3 bases, the J end lost 5 bases, and 14 bases lay between the germline ends. Germline V gives CDR1 LGHNA, CDR2 YNFKEQ.

The rearrangement uses TRBV9 and TRBJ1-2, with D unresolved. The V gene lost 4 bases and the J gene lost 3 bases, with 13 bases spanning the gap. The CDR3 extends over 14 amino acids. CDR1 and CDR2 from the germline V gene are SGDLS and YYNGEE. As DNA, the CDR3 is TGTGCCAGCAGCTCCCAACAGCTACACTATGGCTACACCTTC. Translated: CASSSQQLHYGYTF.

V and J are TRBV13 and TRBJ2-2, with 9 bases lining up with TRBD1. Per germline, CDR1 PRHDT and CDR2 FYEKMQ (reference sequence). The CDR3 is 15 amino acids. The V gene end was trimmed by 5 bases and the J gene end by 5 bases; junction bases not matched to a gene: 6. In nucleotides, the CDR3 is TGTGCCAGCAGCATGGGGACAGGGAGGACCGGGGAGCTGTTTTTT. It yields the protein CASSMGTGRTGELFF.

This clone has more than one count but fewer than ten. This chain joins TRBV5-1 and TRBJ1-2; the match to TRBD1 covers 8 bases. The CDR3 spans 15 residues. Germline loops: CDR1 SGHRS, CDR2 YFSETQ. J was trimmed by 4 bases and V by 4 bases; bases with no gene match: 9. DNA of the CDR3: TGCGCCAGCAGCCCGCGGACAGGGCCCTCCTATGGCTACACCTTC. Protein sequence: CASSPRTGPSYGYTF.

This chain links TRBV12-3 or TRBV12-4 with TRBJ2-7; 7 nucleotides match TRBD1. Unmatched junction bases numbered 1, after V lost 5 bases and J lost 6 bases. CDR3 length equals 11 residues. CDR3 residues: CASSDRAEQYF. The CDR3 bases are TGTGCCAGCAGTGACAGGGCCGAGCAGTACTTC.

This chain links TRBV5-1 with TRBJ2-1; 7 bases line up with TRBD2. V was clipped by 3 bases and J by 6 bases; unmatched bases: 0. The germline V gene encodes CDR1 SGHRS and CDR2 YFSETQ. The CDR3 consists of 12 residues. The CDR3 loop reads CASSWEGNEQFF. The CDR3 DNA follows: TGCGCCAGCAGCTGGGAGGGCAATGAGCAGTTCTTC.

This chain uses TRBV5-6 with TRBJ2-1, with TRBD2 identical over 11 bases. The CDR3 is 16 amino acids. CDR1 SGHDT and CDR2 YYEEEE come from the germline V gene. J was trimmed by 4 bases and V by 6 bases; bases with no gene match: 9. CDR3 residues: CASTSFGLAGYNEQFF. CDR3 in DNA: TGTGCCAGCACCAGTTTCGGACTAGCGGGTTACAATGAGCAGTTCTTC.

The V and J genes are TRBV20-1 and TRBJ1-5; D unclear. Germline-derived CDR1 and CDR2 are DFQATT and SNEGSKA (reference sequence). The CDR3 is made up of 13 amino acids. The V gene lost 3 bases and the J gene lost 0 bases, with 6 bases spanning the gap. DNA for the CDR3: TGCAGTGCTAGTCAGATTAGCAATCAGCCCCAGCATTTT. Its translation: CSASQISNQPQHF.

The CDR3 here is CASSPRGTVGTQYF. In DNA, the CDR3 is TGTGCCAGCAGCCCGAGAGGCACGGTAGGGACCCAGTACTTC. V is TRBV11-2 and J is TRBJ2-5; D is ambiguous. Trimming took off 5 bases at V and 7 bases at J, with 17 bases between the two ends. The CDR3 spans 14 residues. In germline, CDR1 is SGHAT, CDR2 FQNNGV.

CDR3 protein: CASSGTGAYNTEAFF. CDR3 coding DNA: TGTGCCAGCAGCGGGACAGGGGCCTATAACACTGAAGCTTTCTTT. V is TRBV3-1 (or the pseudogene TRBV3-2) and J is TRBJ1-1, with TRBD1 matching over 10 bases. This CDR3 is 15 amino acids long. V was clipped by 5 bases and J by 2 bases; unmatched bases: 5. CDR1 is LGHDT, CDR2 YNNKEL, per germline (reference sequence).

This clone was seen a single time. This chain joins TRBV5-6 and TRBJ1-5; D not resolved. This CDR3 region has 14 residues. The V end lost 4 bases, the J end lost 6 bases, and 14 bases lay between the germline ends. Germline lookup yields CDR1 SGHDT and CDR2 YYEEEE. The CDR3 sequence is CASSLGQASQPQHF. The CDR3 bases are TGTGCCAGCAGCCTCGGCCAGGCGAGTCAGCCCCAGCATTTT.

J is TRBJ2-1 and V is TRBV19, with a weak D call TRBD1 (6 bases). V shed 10 bases and J shed 0 bases, with 16 bases lying between them. The germline V gene encodes CDR1 LNHDA and CDR2 SQIVND (reference sequence). The CDR3 has 15 amino acids. DNA for the CDR3: TGTGCCACCCAACAGGGTCTTAGCTCCTACAATGAGCAGTTCTTC. Protein product: CATQQGLSSYNEQFF.

The rearrangement joins TRBV7-2 to TRBJ2-7; D perhaps matches TRBD2 (6 bases). V was trimmed by 6 bases and J by 3 bases, leaving 12 bases between them. The germline V gene has CDR1 SGHTA and CDR2 FQGNSA. CDR3 length equals 13 residues. The CDR3 here is CASRASSDYEQYF. CDR3 DNA sequence: TGTGCCAGCAGAGCCTCTAGCGACTACGAGCAGTACTTC.

The chain combines TRBV18 with TRBJ1-3; the D gene is possibly TRBD1 (5 bases). Trimming took 4 bases from V and 5 from J, leaving 21 bases between them. Germline loops: CDR1 KGHSH, CDR2 LQKENI. The CDR3 covers 17 residues. The CDR3 loop is CASSRVLGPDTRNTIYF. DNA for the CDR3: TGTGCCAGCTCACGAGTCCTGGGGCCCGATACTCGAAACACCATATATTTT.

This clone was recorded only once. The CDR3 loop reads CASSIGYRGLVSSSYNEQFF. CDR3 sequence (DNA): TGTGCCAGTAGTATAGGGTACAGGGGGCTAGTTTCGAGCTCCTACAATGAGCAGTTCTTC. V is TRBV19 and J is TRBJ2-1; 9 bases are shared with TRBD1. V shed 1 base and J 0 bases; nucleotides not matched to a gene: 13. Germline CDR1 is LNHDA and CDR2 is SQIVND (reference sequence). The CDR3 has 20 amino acids.

The chain carries TRBV4-1 and TRBJ1-2; D might be TRBD1 (6 bases). Per germline, CDR1 MGHRA and CDR2 YSYEKL. This CDR3 contains 15 residues. V was trimmed by 0 bases and J by 5 bases, leaving 13 bases between them. The chain's CDR3 is CASSQEGGPVYGYTF. Here the CDR3 DNA reads TGCGCCAGCAGCCAAGAAGGGGGACCGGTGTATGGCTACACCTTC.

V gene TRBV2 combines with J gene TRBJ1-3, with D perhaps matching TRBD1 (5 bases). Germline CDR1 is SNHLY and CDR2 is FYNNEI. The V end lost 0 bases, the J end lost 5 bases, and 8 bases lay between the germline ends. The CDR3 sequence is 14 residues long. As DNA, the CDR3 is TGTGCCAGCAGTGAAGCAAGGGGTAGAAACACCATATATTTT. Translation: CASSEARGRNTIYF.

The CDR3 DNA sequence: TGTGCCAGCTCAGGGGGGGGCTACGAGCAGTACTTC. Protein product: CASSGGGYEQYF. V usage is TRBV18 and J usage is TRBJ2-7; TRBD2 matches at 7 bases. With 5 bases clipped from V and 3 bases from J, the junction kept 1 base outside the gene matches. This CDR3 region has 12 residues. From germline, CDR1 is KGHSH and CDR2 LQKENI.

CDR3 sequence reads: CAISESRQGGRGIQYF. DNA for the CDR3: TGTGCCATCAGTGAGTCGAGACAGGGAGGTAGGGGCATTCAGTACTTC. This chain uses TRBV10-3 with TRBJ2-4, with TRBD1 as a possible D gene (7 bases). V was pared by 0 bases and J by 9 bases, with 18 bases between. This CDR3 is 16 amino acids long. The V gene's germline CDR1 is ENHRY and CDR2 SYGVKD.

The rearrangement links TRBV7-8 to TRBJ2-2; D gene uncertain. This CDR3 has 16 residues. Germline CDR1 reads SGHVS; CDR2 reads FQNEAQ. Trimming removed 2 bases at V and 7 bases at J, with 17 bases between. The CDR3 DNA reads as TGTGCCAGCAGCTTATCGAGCAGGATCCCCTACGGGGAGCTGTTTTTT. This sequence encodes CASSLSSRIPYGELFF.

This chain connects TRBV29-1 to TRBJ2-3; TRBD2 matches at 8 bases. Germline trimming cut 8 bases from V and 2 bases from J; bases unmatched to any gene: 12. The CDR3 is made up of 15 amino acids. Germline-derived CDR1 and CDR2 are SQVTM and ANQGSEA. DNA of the CDR3: TGCAGCTTCGGTACTAGCGGAGGGTACACAGATACGCAGTATTTT. The encoded protein is CSFGTSGGYTDTQYF.

This clone was seen repeatedly, ten times or more. This chain connects TRBV5-1 to TRBJ2-1, with TRBD2 identical over 11 bases. The CDR3 totals 17 residues. J was trimmed by 7 bases and V by 1 base; bases with no gene match: 10. From germline, CDR1 is SGHRS and CDR2 YFSETQ. As DNA, the CDR3 is TGCGCCAGCAGCTTGTCCCCCTTAGCGGGAGGGGGAAATGAGCAGTTCTTC. It yields the protein CASSLSPLAGGGNEQFF.

The chain employs TRBV15 and TRBJ2-7; 8 nucleotides match TRBD1. The CDR3 consists of 16 residues. V shed 5 bases, J shed 0 bases, and the junction held 9 bases outside the gene matches. The germline CDR1 and CDR2 sequences are LNHNV and YYDKDF (reference sequence). The CDR3 nucleotides read TGTGCCACCAGCCGCAGACAGGGGACTTACTCCTACGAGCAGTACTTC. This sequence encodes CATSRRQGTYSYEQYF. The variable domain in full, completed from reference TRBV15 and TRBJ2-7, reads DAMVIQNPRYQVTQFGKPVTLSCSQTLNHNVMYWYQQKSSQAPKLLFHYYDKDFNNEADTPDNFQSRRPNTSFCFLDIRSPGLGDTAMYLCATSRRQGTYSYEQYFGPGTRLTVT.

The rearrangement joins TRBV27 to TRBJ2-2; 9 nucleotides agree with TRBD1. V lost 2 bases to trimming and J lost 7 bases; unmatched junction nucleotides: 2. This CDR3 spans 14 amino acids. Per the germline V gene, CDR1 is MNHEY and CDR2 is SMNVEV (reference sequence). In nucleotides, the CDR3 is TGTGCCAGCAGTTTAGGACAGGGGTACGGGGAGCTGTTTTTT. Translating it yields CASSLGQGYGELFF.

V usage is TRBV5-1 and J usage is TRBJ2-2; D might be TRBD1 (6 bases). With 2 bases removed from V and 4 bases from J, the gap between germline ends came to 12 bases. CDR1 is SGHRS, CDR2 YFSETQ, per germline. The CDR3 consists of 15 residues. CDR3 sequence: CASSFAGASTGELFF. Here the CDR3 DNA reads TGCGCCAGCAGCTTTGCAGGGGCGTCCACCGGGGAGCTGTTTTTT.

This chain connects TRBV6-5 to TRBJ2-6; 7 bases are shared with TRBD2. Germline CDR1 and CDR2: MNHEY and SVGAGI. The CDR3 loop spans 15 amino acids. V was clipped by 10 bases and J by 2 bases; unmatched bases: 8. CDR3 region: CATGEGRAGANVLTF. In nucleotides, the CDR3 is TGTGCCACCGGGGAGGGGAGGGCTGGGGCCAACGTCCTGACTTTC.

The chain employs TRBV12-3 or TRBV12-4 and TRBJ2-1; possibly TRBD1 for D (5 bases). The CDR3 loop spans 13 amino acids. V was shortened by 4 bases and J by 4 bases, with 8 bases between the two germline ends. Written as DNA, the CDR3 is TGTGCCAGCAGTTGGGGCGCATACAATGAGCAGTTCTTC. Protein: CASSWGAYNEQFF.

The chain uses TRBV6-5 and TRBJ1-6; D is unclear. CDR3 length: 12 amino acids. Germline values: CDR1 MNHEY, CDR2 SVGAGI. Between the trimmed V and J ends, which lost 2 bases and 7 bases, there was a span of 3 bases. CDR3 nucleotide sequence: TGTGCCAGCAGTTACGCGAATTCACCCCTCCACTTT. Translated: CASSYANSPLHF.

V usage is TRBV6-5 and J usage is TRBJ1-2; 7 nucleotides align to TRBD1. V lost 2 bases to trimming and J lost 4 bases; unmatched junction nucleotides: 4. This CDR3 comprises 14 residues. Germline V CDR1 and CDR2: MNHEY, SVGAGI. The CDR3 DNA follows: TGTGCCAGCAGTTACGATGGACAGGCCTATGGCTACACCTTC. This codes for CASSYDGQAYGYTF.

The chain has TRBV3-1 (or the pseudogene TRBV3-2) and TRBJ2-1, with 7 bases that match TRBD2. The CDR3 runs to 14 residues. CDR1 and CDR2 (germline): LGHDT, YNNKEL (reference sequence). The ends lost 4 bases at V and 3 bases at J; junction bases unmatched: 3. The CDR3 loop is CASSLAGDYNEQFF. The CDR3 DNA reads TGTGCCAGCAGCCTGGCGGGGGACTACAATGAGCAGTTCTTC.